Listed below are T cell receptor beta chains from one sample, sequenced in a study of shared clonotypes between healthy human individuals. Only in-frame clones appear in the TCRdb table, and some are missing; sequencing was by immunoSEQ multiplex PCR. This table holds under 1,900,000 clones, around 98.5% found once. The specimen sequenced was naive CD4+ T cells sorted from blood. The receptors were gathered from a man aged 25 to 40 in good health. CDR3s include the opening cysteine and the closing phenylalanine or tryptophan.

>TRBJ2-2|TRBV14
CASSQEPGQVGELFF
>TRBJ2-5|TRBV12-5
CASGPGLGQETQYF
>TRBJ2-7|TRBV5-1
CASSLRDDPRDSPFEQYF
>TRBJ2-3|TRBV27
CASSATRTPMLADTQYF
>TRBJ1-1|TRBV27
CASSLIVAANTEAFF
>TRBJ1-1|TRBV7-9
CASSFSGLTEAFF
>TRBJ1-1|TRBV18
CASSPMERYTEAFF
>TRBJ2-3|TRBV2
CASSDPGTSGGDTQYF
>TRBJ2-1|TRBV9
CASSVAGTSGSSYNEQFF
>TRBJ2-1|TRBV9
CASSVASGRSGFNEQFF
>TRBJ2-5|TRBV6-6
CASSRAWETQYF
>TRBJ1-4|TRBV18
CASSSDRGQTNEKLFF
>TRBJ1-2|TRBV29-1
CSAGPGDGYTF
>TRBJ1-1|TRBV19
CASSILWKNTEAFF
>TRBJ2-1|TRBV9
CASSVGSSGSGNEQFF
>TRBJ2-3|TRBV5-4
CASSLGSSGRATQYF
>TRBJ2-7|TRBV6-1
CASSAGTGGYEQYF
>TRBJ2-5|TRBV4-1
CASSQDWQPLVQETQYF